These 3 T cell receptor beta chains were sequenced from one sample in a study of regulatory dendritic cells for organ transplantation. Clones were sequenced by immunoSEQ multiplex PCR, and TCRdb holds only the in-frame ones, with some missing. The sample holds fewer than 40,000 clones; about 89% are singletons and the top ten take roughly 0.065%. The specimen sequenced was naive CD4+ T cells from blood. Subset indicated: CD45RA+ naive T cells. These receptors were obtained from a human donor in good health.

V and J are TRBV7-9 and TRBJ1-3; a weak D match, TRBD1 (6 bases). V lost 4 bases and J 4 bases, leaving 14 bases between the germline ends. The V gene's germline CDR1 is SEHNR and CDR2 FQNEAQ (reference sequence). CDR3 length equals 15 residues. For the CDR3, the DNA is TGTGCCAGCAGCTATAGGGGGACTATCGGAAACACCATATATTTT. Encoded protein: CASSYRGTIGNTIYF.

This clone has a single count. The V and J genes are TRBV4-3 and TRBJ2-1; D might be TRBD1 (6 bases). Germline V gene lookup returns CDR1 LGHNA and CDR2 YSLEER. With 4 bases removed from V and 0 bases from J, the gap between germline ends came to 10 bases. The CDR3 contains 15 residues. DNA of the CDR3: TGCGCCAGCAGCCCAGGACAGAGCTCCTACAATGAGCAGTTCTTC. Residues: CASSPGQSSYNEQFF.

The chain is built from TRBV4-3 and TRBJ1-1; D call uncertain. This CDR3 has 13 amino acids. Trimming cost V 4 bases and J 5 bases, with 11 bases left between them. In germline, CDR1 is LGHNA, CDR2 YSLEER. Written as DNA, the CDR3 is TGCGCCAGCAGCCTCAGTAAAGGGACTGAAGCTTTCTTT. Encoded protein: CASSLSKGTEAFF.